The 4 T cell receptor beta chains reported below all come from one sample, sequenced in a study of identical twins. Using its own MiXCR run on the 5' RACE reads, TCRdb lists one record per CDR3 protein. The sample lists hundreds of thousands of distinct CDR3 sequences, roughly 7% occurring once. This same sample was also taken into another study, of yellow fever vaccine responses in identical twins.

Sample: memory (CD45RO+) T cells sorted from blood. These receptors came from a woman aged 18-29 years in good health.

At least ten counts were recorded for this clonotype. This rearrangement joins TRBV9 to TRBJ1-1; weak D call: TRBD1 (6 bases). This CDR3 is built from 13 residues. Per germline, CDR1 SGDLS and CDR2 YYNGEE. V was cut by 4 bases and J by 3 bases, with 10 bases left in between. The CDR3 sequence: CASSRTGYTEAFF. The DNA for the CDR3 is TGTGCCAGCAGCAGAACAGGGTACACTGAAGCTTTCTTT.

The chain is built from TRBV28 and TRBJ2-7; the match to TRBD1 covers 10 bases. The V gene end was trimmed by 6 bases and the J gene end by 1 base; junction bases not matched to a gene: 3. The V gene's germline CDR1 is MDHEN and CDR2 SYDVKM. The CDR3 consists of 14 residues. The chain's CDR3 is CASRGQGSSYEQYF. The CDR3 coding sequence is TGTGCCAGCAGGGGACAGGGGAGTTCCTACGAGCAGTACTTC. The variable domain in full, with the rest retrieved from reference TRBV28 and TRBJ2-7, is DVKVTQSSRYLVKRTGEKVFLECVQDMDHENMFWYRQDPGLGLRLIYFSYDVKMKEKGDIPEGYSVSREKKERFSLILESASTNQTSMYLCASRGQGSSYEQYFGPGTRLTVT.

The table lists this clonotype with a few counts. This chain connects TRBV7-9 to TRBJ1-4; perhaps TRBD1 as D (5 bases). Trimming left V 10 bases short and J 0 bases short, with 9 bases between. CDR3 length: 13 amino acids. Germline-derived CDR1 and CDR2 are SEHNR and FQNEAQ (reference sequence). The CDR3 protein is CATGGSTNEKLFF. The CDR3 DNA is TGTGCCACCGGGGGTTCAACTAATGAAAAACTGTTTTTT.

V is TRBV7-2 and J is TRBJ2-5; 7 nucleotides agree with TRBD2. The CDR3 extends over 15 amino acids. V was clipped by 4 bases and J by 5 bases; unmatched bases: 10. Germline CDR1 is SGHTA and CDR2 is FQGNSA. CDR3: CASSSYAGAGETQYF. CDR3 coding DNA: TGTGCCAGCAGCTCTTACGCGGGAGCCGGGGAGACCCAGTACTTC.